The entry that follows covers one T cell receptor (beta chain) sequence. With V trimmed by 2 bases and J by 2 bases, 3 bases remained unmatched. The CDR3 totals 14 residues. Germline lookup yields CDR1 SGHDN and CDR2 FVKESK. This sample stems from a study of OX40 agonist ivuxolimab in advanced cancers. Sequencing used immunoSEQ multiplex PCR; TCRdb keeps in-frame clones, though not all of them. The sample has more than 50,000 clones, approximately 90% seen once; the top ten hold 1.9%. This chain joins TRBV14 and TRBJ2-7; 7 nucleotides align to TRBD1. This receptor was identified in an adult with an advanced solid tumor such as melanoma, head and neck, liver or kidney cancer. The specimen was CD4+ or CD8+ T cells sorted from blood, collected in a trial of the OX40 agonist ivuxolimab. The CDR3 coding sequence is TGTGCCAGCAGCCAAAGACAGGGACCCTACGAGCAGTACTTC. The encoded protein is CASSQRQGPYEQYF.